One sample yielded the 24 T cell receptor beta chains listed below, sequenced in a study of beta chain features in type 1 diabetes. Overall study results and limits: TCRB CDR3s were moderately but significantly shorter in Type 1 diabetes patients in all four CD4+ subsets.

These TCRs' antigens remain unknown. cDNA synthesis used the whole RNA isolate, giving expressed TCRB sequences. Some clones are missing from TCRdb's copy, which holds only in-frame ones; the method was immunoSEQ multiplex PCR. The sample has a few hundred thousand clones; 16% are singletons. The sequenced sample was naive CD4+ T cells from blood. These receptors came from a man younger than 45 with type 1 diabetes.

This chain uses TRBV4-1 with TRBJ2-7, with D possibly TRBD2 on 6 matching bases. The length of the CDR3 is 16 residues. V was cut by 4 bases and J by 2 bases, with 18 bases left in between. The V gene's germline CDR1 is MGHRA and CDR2 YSYEKL. CDR3 in amino acids: CASSPLRGGATYEQYF. For the CDR3, the DNA is TGCGCCAGCAGCCCCCTCCGCGGCGGGGCAACCTACGAGCAGTACTTC.

This clone was seen a handful of times. The V call is TRBV18, the J call TRBJ2-5; D not resolved. Deletions cut 5 bases from V and 1 base from J, with 8 bases between. The CDR3 covers 13 residues. Germline assignment: CDR1 KGHSH and CDR2 LQKENI. CDR3 coding DNA: TGTGCCAGCTCAGTTGTGGGCCAAGAGACCCAGTACTTC. Amino acid sequence: CASSVVGQETQYF.

This clone has more than one count but fewer than ten. The rearrangement links TRBV6-9 to TRBJ2-6, with 9 bases fitting TRBD1. Losses at the gene ends were 9 bases for V and 2 bases for J; bases not matched to a gene: 17. Germline V gene lookup returns CDR1 MNHGY and CDR2 SVAAGI. This CDR3 contains 19 residues. In DNA form, the CDR3 reads TGTGCCAGACTTTTATTTCACAGGGGGCAGACCACTGGGGCCAACGTCCTGACTTTC. This sequence encodes CARLLFHRGQTTGANVLTF.

This clone was picked up a small number of times. This CDR3 is CASSMGPKDTQYF. Here the CDR3 DNA reads TGTGCCAGCAGTATGGGACCAAAAGATACGCAGTATTTT. J is TRBJ2-3 and V is TRBV28; D may be TRBD1 or TRBD2 (5 bases each). Per germline, CDR1 MDHEN and CDR2 SYDVKM. The germline V and J ends were trimmed by 5 bases and 5 bases, with 11 bases remaining between them. The CDR3 loop spans 13 amino acids.

This clone was seen only a few times. This chain joins TRBV5-4 and TRBJ2-5, with 12 positions matching TRBD2. V dropped 3 bases and J dropped 4; count of bases not matched to a gene: 1. CDR3 size: 14 residues. Germline lookup yields CDR1 SGHNT and CDR2 YYREEE (reference sequence). Written as DNA, the CDR3 is TGTGCCAGCAGCTGGGGACTAGCGGGAGAGACCCAGTACTTC. Translating gives CASSWGLAGETQYF.

The J gene is TRBJ2-7, the V gene TRBV7-2, with TRBD2 matching 9 bases. Per germline, CDR1 SGHTA and CDR2 FQGNSA. V lost 5 bases and J lost 7; bases outside the gene matches: 9. The CDR3 has 14 residues. CDR3 region: CASSPTWTSVEQYF. CDR3 sequence (DNA): TGTGCCAGCAGCCCGACCTGGACTAGCGTAGAGCAGTACTTC.

The chain uses TRBV7-2 and TRBJ2-7, with TRBD2 matching over 8 bases. Trimming at V came to 5 bases and at J to 2 bases, leaving 5 bases not matched to a gene. The CDR3 sequence is 14 residues long. Germline V gives CDR1 SGHTA, CDR2 FQGNSA. The CDR3 loop reads CASSRLAGPYEQYF. The CDR3 nucleotides are TGTGCCAGCAGCCGCCTAGCGGGCCCCTACGAGCAGTACTTC.

This clone was seen a handful of times. V is TRBV19 and J is TRBJ2-1, with 9 bases identical to TRBD1. The CDR3 consists of 14 residues. CDR1 is LNHDA, CDR2 SQIVND, per germline (reference sequence). J gave up 4 bases and V 9 bases, and 7 bases lay outside the gene matches. CDR3 coding DNA: TGTGCCAGCTCCTACGGACAGGGGTACAATGAGCAGTTCTTC. Translating it yields CASSYGQGYNEQFF. The variable domain in full, with the rest retrieved from reference TRBV19 and TRBJ2-1, is DGGITQSPKYLFRKEGQNVTLSCEQNLNHDAMYWYRQDPGQGLRLIYYSQIVNDFQKGDIAEGYSVSREKKESFPLTVTSAQKNPTAFYLCASSYGQGYNEQFFGPGTRLTVL.

The chain carries TRBV11-2 and TRBJ2-5, with a possible D match to TRBD1 (6 bases). In germline, CDR1 is SGHAT, CDR2 FQNNGV. Trimming stripped 5 bases from V and 3 bases from J, with 16 bases between. This CDR3 contains 15 residues. CDR3 protein: CASSPPGASKETQYF. The CDR3 nucleotides read TGTGCCAGCAGCCCCCCAGGGGCCTCCAAAGAGACCCAGTACTTC.

This clone was counted only a few times. Other DNA sequences of this sample code for an identical CDR3. The chain combines TRBV29-1 with TRBJ1-5; tentatively, D is TRBD1 (6 bases). The germline CDR1 and CDR2 sequences are SQVTM and ANQGSEA. The CDR3 has 13 amino acids. V was shortened by 4 bases and J by 0 bases, with 7 bases between the two germline ends. The CDR3 sequence is CSVARGSNQPQHF. CDR3 nucleotide sequence: TGCAGCGTTGCCAGGGGTAGCAATCAGCCCCAGCATTTT.

J is TRBJ2-3 and V is TRBV7-9; D gene ambiguous. Germline CDR1 and CDR2: SEHNR and FQNEAQ (reference sequence). This CDR3 has 12 residues. Between the trimmed V and J ends, which lost 6 bases and 6 bases, there was a span of 10 bases. CDR3 in amino acids: CASRPVSDTQYF. In DNA, the CDR3 is TGTGCCAGCAGACCCGTTTCGGATACGCAGTATTTT.

The chain has TRBV15 and TRBJ2-1; 9 bases match TRBD2. The germline CDR1 and CDR2 sequences are LNHNV and YYDKDF (reference sequence). V trimming: 4 bases; J trimming: 7 bases; junction bases outside the gene matches: 20. The length of the CDR3 is 19 residues. CDR3 residues: CATSTRILLQREERNEQFF. The CDR3 nucleotides read TGTGCCACCAGCACTCGAATTCTGCTTCAGCGGGAGGAGAGGAATGAGCAGTTCTTC.

The CDR3 protein is CASSDRTGDTQYF. CDR3 nucleotides: TGTGCCAGCAGCGATCGGACAGGAGATACGCAGTATTTT. This chain connects TRBV7-2 to TRBJ2-3; 7 positions agree with TRBD1. CDR1 and CDR2 (germline): SGHTA, FQGNSA. The trim removed 5 bases at V and 5 bases at J, leaving 4 bases unmatched. The CDR3 covers 13 residues.

This clone was recorded a few times. This rearrangement joins TRBV30 to TRBJ2-5; 10 bases align to TRBD2. The CDR3 runs to 11 residues. After removal of 7 bases from V and 5 bases from J, the junction contained 1 base not matched to a gene. Germline V gives CDR1 GTSNPN, CDR2 SVGIG (reference sequence). CDR3 protein: CALTSGETQYF. DNA for the CDR3: TGTGCCTTGACTAGCGGGGAGACCCAGTACTTC. The full variable domain, its missing parts supplied by reference TRBV30 and TRBJ2-5, is SQTIHQWPATLVQPVGSPLSLECTVEGTSNPNLYWYRQAAGRGLQLLFYSVGIGQISSEVPQNLSASRPQDRQFILSSKKLLLSDSGFYLCALTSGETQYFGPGTRLLVL.

This chain connects TRBV29-1 to TRBJ1-2; no clear D. CDR3 size: 14 residues. Germline values: CDR1 SQVTM, CDR2 ANQGSEA. Trimming took 4 bases from V and 5 from J, leaving 17 bases between them. DNA for the CDR3: TGCAGCGTTGTTGAATGGGTTCCCGTTTATGGCTACACCTTC. Protein sequence: CSVVEWVPVYGYTF.

The chain has TRBV28 and TRBJ2-4; D is possibly TRBD2 (5 bases). Germline assignment: CDR1 MDHEN and CDR2 SYDVKM. Trimming left V 6 bases short and J 8 bases short, with 20 bases between. CDR3 length: 15 amino acids. The DNA for the CDR3 is TGTGCCAGCAGGACCCCGGGTGAGGTCGGGGACATTCAGTACTTC. It codes for CASRTPGEVGDIQYF.

The rearrangement uses TRBV5-1 and TRBJ2-3; D might be TRBD2 (5 bases). This CDR3 comprises 14 residues. Trimming took 4 bases from V and 5 from J, leaving 14 bases between them. CDR1 and CDR2 (germline): SGHRS, YFSETQ. DNA for the CDR3: TGCGCCAGCAGCCTAGGACTCGTTAGAGATACGCAGTATTTT. Translated: CASSLGLVRDTQYF.

This clone has ten or more counts. The chain has TRBV30 and TRBJ2-3; the match to TRBD1 covers 8 bases. Per the germline V gene, CDR1 is GTSNPN and CDR2 is SVGIG (reference sequence). Germline trimming cut 2 bases from V and 14 bases from J; bases unmatched to any gene: 6. The CDR3 spans 11 residues. As DNA, the CDR3 is TGTGCCTGGAGTACAGGACAGGGAGGGTATTTT. Its translation: CAWSTGQGGYF. Together with reference TRBV30 and TRBJ2-3, the CDR3 gives the full variable domain: SQTIHQWPATLVQPVGSPLSLECTVEGTSNPNLYWYRQAAGRGLQLLFYSVGIGQISSEVPQNLSASRPQDRQFILSSKKLLLSDSGFYLCAWSTGQGGYFGPGTRLTVL.

This clone has only a few counts. This sequence joins TRBV4-1 and TRBJ2-1; TRBD1 matches at 7 bases. Germline CDR1 is MGHRA and CDR2 is YSYEKL. J was trimmed by 12 bases and V by 1 base; bases with no gene match: 15. The CDR3 sequence is 16 residues long. The CDR3 loop is CASSQVPRAGGLGQFF. The CDR3 region has the DNA TGCGCCAGCAGCCAAGTCCCCAGGGCAGGGGGTTTAGGGCAGTTCTTC.

This clone showed up just a few times. The rearrangement links TRBV28 to TRBJ2-4, with 7 bases fitting TRBD1. Germline V gene data show CDR1 as MDHEN and CDR2 as SYDVKM. This CDR3 has 14 amino acids. V shed 7 bases and J 6 bases; nucleotides not matched to a gene: 9. CDR3 coding DNA: TGTGCCAGCATATCCCCGGGACAGACAAACATTCAGTACTTC. Encoded protein: CASISPGQTNIQYF.

This chain joins TRBV11-2 and TRBJ2-6; TRBD1 agrees at 8 bases. Looked up from germline, CDR1 is SGHAT and CDR2 is FQNNGV. CDR3 length: 17 amino acids. Trimming at V came to 7 bases and at J to 0 bases, leaving 8 bases not matched to a gene. The CDR3 region is CASTGGTFLSGANVLTF. Here the CDR3 DNA reads TGTGCCAGCACAGGGGGCACCTTCCTCTCTGGGGCCAACGTCCTGACTTTC.

This clone turned up a few times. CDR3 sequence: CASTFRASTDTQYF. DNA of the CDR3: TGTGCCAGTACCTTCAGGGCTAGCACAGATACGCAGTATTTT. The chain joins TRBV19 to TRBJ2-3; a weak D match, TRBD1 (5 bases). Germline-derived CDR1 and CDR2 are LNHDA and SQIVND (reference sequence). The V gene lost 7 bases and the J gene lost 0 bases, with 11 bases spanning the gap. CDR3 size: 14 residues. The complete variable domain, with remaining parts taken from reference TRBV19 and TRBJ2-3, reads DGGITQSPKYLFRKEGQNVTLSCEQNLNHDAMYWYRQDPGQGLRLIYYSQIVNDFQKGDIAEGYSVSREKKESFPLTVTSAQKNPTAFYLCASTFRASTDTQYFGPGTRLTVL.

This clone was detected a few times. In DNA, the CDR3 is TGTGCCAGCAGGAGGGGACGGGAGCAGTACTTC. Translating it yields CASRRGREQYF. The chain carries TRBV28 and TRBJ2-7; D tentatively reads TRBD1 or TRBD2 (5 bases each). The CDR3 loop spans 11 amino acids. Germline values: CDR1 MDHEN, CDR2 SYDVKM. The ends were cut back, 6 bases at V and 7 bases at J, with 10 bases in the middle.

This clone was found a few times. This chain links TRBV30 with TRBJ2-3; perhaps TRBD2 as D (6 bases). The CDR3 has 15 residues. With 8 bases removed from V and 1 base from J, the gap between germline ends came to 19 bases. CDR1 and CDR2 from the germline V gene are GTSNPN and SVGIG (reference sequence). In nucleotides, the CDR3 is TGTGCCCAAAGCCGGATGGTAGCGGGCACAGATACGCAGTATTTT. As protein: CAQSRMVAGTDTQYF.